These T cell receptor beta chains were read from a single sample in a study of cytomegalovirus exposure and HLA in healthy donors. TCRdb keeps only in-frame clones here, not all; method: immunoSEQ multiplex PCR. The table includes some 170,000 clones, 82% detected once. Source material: PBMCs. These receptors all come from a girl aged 2-10 years in good health and CMV-seropositive. Each CDR3 is given with its conserved first and last residue. The order of the fields is V gene, D gene, clone size, J gene, CDR3 DNA, CDR3 protein. D genes are given only for firm matches. Clone size is given for some rows only: seen once, a few or many times, or a class if the clone is expanded.

TRBV23-1	TRBD2	.	TRBJ2-5	TGCGCCAGAAAGACTAGCGGGAGTTTGGAGACCCAGTACTTC	CARKTSGSLETQYF
TRBV28	.	.	TRBJ2-7	TGTGCCAGCAGTTTAGTCCCGCGGGAGCAGTACTTC	CASSLVPREQYF
TRBV27	TRBD2	.	TRBJ2-1	TGTGCCAGCAGTTCCGGACTAGCGGGAGGACACCCTGGGAATGAGCAGTTCTTC	CASSSGLAGGHPGNEQFF
TRBV6-1	.	.	TRBJ2-7	TGTGCCAGCAGTGAATCAGGGGCAGGGTCCTACGAGCAGTACTTC	CASSESGAGSYEQYF
TRBV19	TRBD1	.	TRBJ2-7	TGTGCCAGTAGTTTCGGGACAGGGGTGTACGAGCAGTACTTC	CASSFGTGVYEQYF
TRBV28	.	few	TRBJ2-2	TGTGCCAGCAGGCAGGGGATCACCGGGGAGCTGTTTTTT	CASRQGITGELFF
TRBV10-1	TRBD1	.	TRBJ2-7	TGCGCCAGCAGTGGGGGGATTCAGGGGGCCGAGCAGTACTTC	CASSGGIQGAEQYF
TRBV4-1	.	.	TRBJ2-5	TGCGCCAGCAGCCAAGTCATTTTTGGAACAGGGTTTCAAGAGACCCAGTACTTC	CASSQVIFGTGFQETQYF
TRBV6-6	.	.	TRBJ1-5	TGTGCCAGCAGGGCCAGGGTTAGCAATCAGCCCCAGCATTTT	CASRARVSNQPQHF
TRBV13	.	.	TRBJ2-5	TGTGCCAGCAGCAATTGGGGGCAGGAGACCCAGTACTTC	CASSNWGQETQYF
TRBV5-1	.	.	TRBJ1-4	TGCGCCAGCAGCTTCGACACTGCAGGGGAAGTAGGGTACGAAAAACTGTTTTTT	CASSFDTAGEVGYEKLFF
TRBV6-4	TRBD2	.	TRBJ2-2	TGTGCCAGCAGTGATAGAGCGGGAGGCAGCGGGGAGCTGTTTTTT	CASSDRAGGSGELFF
TRBV19	.	.	TRBJ2-6	TGTGCCAGTAGTATGGTAGGGGTCGGGGCCAACGTCCTGACTTTC	CASSMVGVGANVLTF
TRBV28	TRBD2	few	TRBJ2-1	TGTGCCAGCAGTTCCCCCGGGACTAGCTTCCATGAGCAGTTCTTC	CASSSPGTSFHEQFF
TRBV18	.	once	TRBJ1-1	TGTGCCAGCTCACCTAGGGAGACTGAAGCTTTCTTT	CASSPRETEAFF
TRBV28	TRBD2	once	TRBJ2-7	TGTGCCAGCAGTTTAGTTAGCGGGTCCTACGAGCAGTACTTC	CASSLVSGSYEQYF
TRBV30	.	few	TRBJ1-1	TGTGCCTGGACAGGGGTTATCCCCAGCAGACGGTGGAGCACTGAAGCTTTCTTT	CAWTGVIPSRRWSTEAFF
TRBV4-2	.	once	TRBJ1-2	TGTGCCAGCAGCCAAGAGATCAGAGGTTCCTATGGCTACACCTTC	CASSQEIRGSYGYTF
TRBV4-1	.	few	TRBJ1-1	TGCGCCAGCAGGGCCCCAAATAGGAGGGGAGGCACTGAAGCTTTCTTT	CASRAPNRRGGTEAFF
TRBV9	.	.	TRBJ1-5	TGTGCCAGCAGCGTAGGGGCAGGGGATAGCAATCAGCCCCAGCATTTT	CASSVGAGDSNQPQHF
TRBV30	.	.	TRBJ2-5	TGTGCCTGGAGTAAGGGGGGGGAGACCCAGTACTTC	CAWSKGGETQYF
TRBV7-9	TRBD2	.	TRBJ2-7	TGTGCCAGCAGCCCACCCGCTAGCGGATACGAGCAGTACTTC	CASSPPASGYEQYF